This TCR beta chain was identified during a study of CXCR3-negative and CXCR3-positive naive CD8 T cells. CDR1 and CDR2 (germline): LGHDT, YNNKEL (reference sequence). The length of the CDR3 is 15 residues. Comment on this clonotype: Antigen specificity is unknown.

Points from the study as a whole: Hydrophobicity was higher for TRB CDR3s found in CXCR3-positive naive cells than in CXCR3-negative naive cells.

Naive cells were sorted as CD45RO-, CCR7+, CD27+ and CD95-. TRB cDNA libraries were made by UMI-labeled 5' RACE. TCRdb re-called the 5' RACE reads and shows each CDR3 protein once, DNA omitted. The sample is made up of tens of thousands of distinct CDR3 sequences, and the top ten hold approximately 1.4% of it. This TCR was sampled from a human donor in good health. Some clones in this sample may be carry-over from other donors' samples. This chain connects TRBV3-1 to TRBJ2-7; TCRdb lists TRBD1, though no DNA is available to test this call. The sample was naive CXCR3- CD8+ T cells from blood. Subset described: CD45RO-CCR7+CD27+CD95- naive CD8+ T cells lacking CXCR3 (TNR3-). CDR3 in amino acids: CASSPGFGGPYEQYF.